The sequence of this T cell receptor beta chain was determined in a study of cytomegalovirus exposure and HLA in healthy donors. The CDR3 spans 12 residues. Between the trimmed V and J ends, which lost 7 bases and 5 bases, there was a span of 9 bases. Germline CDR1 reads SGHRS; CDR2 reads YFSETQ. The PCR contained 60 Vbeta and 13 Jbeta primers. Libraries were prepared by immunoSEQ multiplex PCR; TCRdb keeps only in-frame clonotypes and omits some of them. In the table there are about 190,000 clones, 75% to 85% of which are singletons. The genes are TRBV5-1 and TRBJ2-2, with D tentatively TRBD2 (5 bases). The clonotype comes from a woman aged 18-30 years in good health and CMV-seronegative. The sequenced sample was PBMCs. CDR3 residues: CASGAVTGELFF. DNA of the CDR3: TGCGCCAGCGGAGCGGTGACCGGGGAGCTGTTTTTT. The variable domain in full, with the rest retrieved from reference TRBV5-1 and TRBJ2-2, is KAGVTQTPRYLIKTRGQQVTLSCSPISGHRSVSWYQQTPGQGLQFLFEYFSETQRNKGNFPGRFSGRQFSNSRSEMNVSTLELGDSALYLCASGAVTGELFFGEGSRLTVL.